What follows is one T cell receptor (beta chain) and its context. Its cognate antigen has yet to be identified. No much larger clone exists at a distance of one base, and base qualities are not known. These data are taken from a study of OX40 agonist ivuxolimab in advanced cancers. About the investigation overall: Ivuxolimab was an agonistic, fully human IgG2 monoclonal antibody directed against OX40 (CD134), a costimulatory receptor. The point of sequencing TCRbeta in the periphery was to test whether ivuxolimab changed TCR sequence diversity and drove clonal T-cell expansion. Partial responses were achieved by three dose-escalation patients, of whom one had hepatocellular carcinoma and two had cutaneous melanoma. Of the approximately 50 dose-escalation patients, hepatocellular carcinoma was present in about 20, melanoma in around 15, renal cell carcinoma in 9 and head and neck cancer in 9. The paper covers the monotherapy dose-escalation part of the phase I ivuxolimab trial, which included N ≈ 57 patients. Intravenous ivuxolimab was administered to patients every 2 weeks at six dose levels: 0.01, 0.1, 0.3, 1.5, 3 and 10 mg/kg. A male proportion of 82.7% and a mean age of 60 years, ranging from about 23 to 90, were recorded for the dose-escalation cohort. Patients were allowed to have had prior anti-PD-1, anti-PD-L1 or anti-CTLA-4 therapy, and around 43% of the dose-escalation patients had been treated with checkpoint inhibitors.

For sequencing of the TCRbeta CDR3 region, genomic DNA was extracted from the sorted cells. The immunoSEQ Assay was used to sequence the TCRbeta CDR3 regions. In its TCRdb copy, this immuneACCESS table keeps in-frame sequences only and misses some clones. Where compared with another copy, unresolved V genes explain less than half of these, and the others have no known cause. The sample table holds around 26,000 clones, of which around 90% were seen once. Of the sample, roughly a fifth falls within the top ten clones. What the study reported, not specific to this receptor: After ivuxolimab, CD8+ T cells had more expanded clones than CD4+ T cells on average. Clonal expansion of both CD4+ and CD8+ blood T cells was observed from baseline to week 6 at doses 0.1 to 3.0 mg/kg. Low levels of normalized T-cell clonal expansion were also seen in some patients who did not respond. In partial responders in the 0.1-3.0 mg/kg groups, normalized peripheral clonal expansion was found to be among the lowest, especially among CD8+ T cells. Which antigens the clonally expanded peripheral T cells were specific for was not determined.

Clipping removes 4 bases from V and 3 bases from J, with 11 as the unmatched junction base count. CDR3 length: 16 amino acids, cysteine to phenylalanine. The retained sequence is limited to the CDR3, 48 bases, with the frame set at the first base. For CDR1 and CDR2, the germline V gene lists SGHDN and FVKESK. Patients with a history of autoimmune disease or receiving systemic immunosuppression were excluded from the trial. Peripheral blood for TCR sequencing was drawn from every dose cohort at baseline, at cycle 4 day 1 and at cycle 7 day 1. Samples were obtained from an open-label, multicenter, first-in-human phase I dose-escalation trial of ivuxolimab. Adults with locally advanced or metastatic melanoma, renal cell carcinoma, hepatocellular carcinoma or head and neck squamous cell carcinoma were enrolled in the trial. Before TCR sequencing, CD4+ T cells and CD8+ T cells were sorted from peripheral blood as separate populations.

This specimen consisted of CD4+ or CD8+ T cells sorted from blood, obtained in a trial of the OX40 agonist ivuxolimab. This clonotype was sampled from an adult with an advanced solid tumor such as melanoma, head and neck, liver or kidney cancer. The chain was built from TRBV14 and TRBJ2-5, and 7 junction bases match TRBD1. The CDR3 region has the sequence CASSRRWDSRKETQYF. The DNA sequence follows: TGTGCCAGCAGCCGGAGGTGGGACAGCAGAAAAGAGACCCAGTACTTC.